What follows are 15 T cell receptor beta chains derived from one specimen sequenced in a study of T cell responses to AZD1222 COVID-19 vaccine. The repertoire was sequenced with immunoSEQ multiplex PCR; TCRdb's copy has only in-frame clones and lacks some. This repertoire shows around 120,000 clones, around nine tenths found once; its top ten account for 3.5% to 4%. Material: peripheral blood, obtained 28 days after the second AZD1222 dose. These receptors originate from an adult who received the AZD1222 COVID-19 vaccine.

This clone was observed once. The chain carries TRBV7-9 and TRBJ1-5; no definite D call. The V gene's germline CDR1 is SEHNR and CDR2 FQNEAQ (reference sequence). V lost 5 bases, J lost 7 bases, and 12 bases lay in between. The CDR3 totals 13 residues. The CDR3 is CASSAEGGQPQHF. The CDR3 DNA follows: TGTGCCAGCAGCGCCGAGGGTGGCCAGCCCCAGCATTTT.

By share, this clone ranks as medium-sized. The CDR3 region is CASSFPFQREAPGQFF. CDR3 sequence (DNA): TGTGCCAGCAGCTTCCCCTTCCAGCGGGAGGCCCCGGGGCAGTTCTTC. V usage is TRBV7-8 and J usage is TRBJ2-1; 9 nucleotides line up with TRBD2. CDR1 is SGHVS, CDR2 FQNEAQ, per germline. The length of the CDR3 is 16 residues. The junction had 15 bases not matched to a gene; V was cut back by 3 bases and J by 12 bases.

The chain links TRBV29-1 to TRBJ1-5; 8 bases line up with TRBD1. J was trimmed by 3 bases and V by 7 bases; bases with no gene match: 8. The germline CDR1 and CDR2 sequences are SQVTM and ANQGSEA. This CDR3 is 14 amino acids long. The DNA for the CDR3 is TGCAGCGCCTCGACAGGGGAATTCAATCAGCCCCAGCATTTT. Encoded protein: CSASTGEFNQPQHF.

The gene calls are TRBV7-3 and TRBJ2-2; D is unclear. Germline assignment: CDR1 SGHTA and CDR2 FQGTGA. V was cut by 0 bases and J by 7 bases, with 15 bases left in between. This CDR3 spans 16 amino acids. CDR3 DNA: TGTGCCAGCAGCTTAACGGTCATTCCTTTTATCGGGGAGCTGTTTTTT. It encodes CASSLTVIPFIGELFF.

This clone appeared once. The chain employs TRBV7-3 and TRBJ2-2; 7 nucleotides agree with TRBD2. The V segment lost 4 bases and the J segment 3 bases; nucleotides outside the gene matches: 2. Germline loops: CDR1 SGHTA, CDR2 FQGTGA. The CDR3 sequence is 14 residues long. CDR3 protein: CASSSSGDTGELFF. The CDR3, as DNA: TGTGCCAGCAGCTCGAGCGGGGACACCGGGGAGCTGTTTTTT.

The rearrangement links TRBV6-4 to TRBJ2-3; possibly TRBD1 for D (6 bases). The CDR3 has 15 amino acids. Trimming stripped 8 bases from V and 0 bases from J, with 15 bases between. CDR1 and CDR2 from the germline V gene are MRHNA and SNTAGT. The CDR3 region has the DNA TGTGCCAGCCGTCCCCTGGGGGCTAGCACAGATACGCAGTATTTT. Its protein is CASRPLGASTDTQYF.

The rearrangement uses TRBV12-3 or TRBV12-4 and TRBJ1-2; D possibly corresponds to TRBD1 (6 bases). The CDR3 runs to 13 residues. Trimming removed 2 bases at V and 8 bases at J, with 12 bases between. For the CDR3, the DNA is TGTGCCAGCAGTTTACTAAGGGACAACGGCTACACCTTC. This translates into CASSLLRDNGYTF.

As DNA, the CDR3 is TGTGCCAGCAGCGTAGCTTCCCAAGAGACCCAGTACTTC. Translating it yields CASSVASQETQYF. The chain carries TRBV9 and TRBJ2-5; D call uncertain. CDR3 length: 13 residues. V dropped 0 bases and J dropped 1 base, with 4 bases sitting between them. Germline values: CDR1 SGDLS, CDR2 YYNGEE.

The chain joins TRBV6-2 or TRBV6-3 to TRBJ2-2; a weak D match, TRBD2 (6 bases). The CDR3 totals 16 residues. V lost 0 bases and J 1 base, leaving 9 bases between the germline ends. Germline CDR1 MNHEY, CDR2 SVGEGT. The CDR3 bases are TGTGCCAGCAGTTACTCCGCGGGACGGAACACCGGGGAGCTGTTTTTT. This gives the protein CASSYSAGRNTGELFF.

The rearrangement uses TRBV30 and TRBJ1-6; perhaps TRBD1 as D (6 bases). V was shortened by 7 bases and J by 8 bases, with 15 bases between the two germline ends. There are 13 residues in the CDR3. Germline V gene sequence: CDR1 GTSNPN, CDR2 SVGIG (reference sequence). The DNA for the CDR3 is TGTGCCTTCCAGGGGTTCGTTGATTCACCCCTCCACTTT. As protein: CAFQGFVDSPLHF.

The chain recombines TRBV20-1 with TRBJ2-4; no firm D call. Germline CDR1 reads DFQATT; CDR2 reads SNEGSKA (reference sequence). This CDR3 comprises 11 residues. With 6 bases removed from V and 11 bases from J, the gap between germline ends came to 14 bases. CDR3 nucleotide sequence: TGCAGTGCCCCCTACGCGGCGGTTCAGTACTTC. Translating gives CSAPYAAVQYF.

The chain couples TRBV6-5 to TRBJ1-5, with 7 nucleotides matching TRBD1. CDR1 is MNHEY and CDR2 is SVGAGI in the germline V gene. V lost 6 bases and J lost 2; bases outside the gene matches: 1. The CDR3 totals 13 residues. The CDR3 loop reads CASRDRGNQPQHF. Written as DNA, the CDR3 is TGTGCCAGCAGAGACAGGGGCAATCAGCCCCAGCATTTT.

V gene TRBV7-9 combines with J gene TRBJ1-5, with TRBD1 as a possible D gene (5 bases). Germline V lookup: CDR1 SEHNR, CDR2 FQNEAQ (reference sequence). V gave up 1 base and J gave up 4 bases, with 11 bases separating them. The CDR3 extends over 15 amino acids. This chain's CDR3 is CASSLGGTENQPQHF. Written as DNA, the CDR3 is TGTGCCAGCAGCTTAGGGGGCACAGAGAATCAGCCCCAGCATTTT. Using reference TRBV7-9 and TRBJ1-5 for the parts outside the CDR3, the full variable domain is DTGVSQNPRHKITKRGQNVTFRCDPISEHNRLYWYRQTLGQGPEFLTYFQNEAQLEKSRLLSDRFSAERPKGSFSTLEIQRTEQGDSAMYLCASSLGGTENQPQHFGDGTRLSIL.

The rearrangement uses TRBV5-1 and TRBJ1-2, with no clear D. The CDR3 loop spans 19 amino acids. Germline CDR1 and CDR2: SGHRS and YFSETQ. V was trimmed by 4 bases and J by 7 bases, leaving 32 bases between them. The chain's CDR3 is CASSPGSREKGRGLRGYTF. Here the CDR3 DNA reads TGCGCCAGCAGCCCCGGCTCGAGAGAGAAAGGAAGAGGGCTACGTGGCTACACCTTC.

The rearrangement uses TRBV24-1 and TRBJ2-7, with D uncertain. Trimming pared 4 bases from V and 1 base from J, leaving 10 bases between. CDR3 length: 14 amino acids. The germline V gene encodes CDR1 KGHDR and CDR2 SFDVKD. The CDR3 sequence is CATSEPSSSYEQYF. The CDR3 region has the DNA TGTGCCACCAGTGAGCCTAGTTCATCCTACGAGCAGTACTTC.